This T cell receptor (beta chain) was captured by sequencing in a study of blood T cell repertoires in COVID-19. Looking at the study overall: Acute and convalescent COVID-19 samples came from the United States, Italy and Spain. In each case, the material was cDNA or gDNA derived from T cells, B-cell-depleted T cells, or PBMCs.

Original handling: How many nucleated cells were present was estimated from reference gene primer amplification. Sequencing used immunoSEQ multiplex PCR; TCRdb keeps in-frame clones, though not all of them. V, J and clone size are taken as reported in that table, and D and trimming were inferred from the DNA itself. The data show approximately 140,000 clones, 88% seen once. It was during active infection that Seattle patients were enrolled and then longitudinally followed. V lost 4 bases to trimming and J lost 2 bases, with 17 bases between them. This CDR3 has 16 amino acids. CDR1 is SGHTA, CDR2 FQGNSA, per germline.

The gene calls are TRBV7-2 and TRBJ1-1; no clear D. Sequences were obtained from peripheral blood. This TCR derives from a human donor with COVID-19, enrolled during active disease. The donor label of this sample is uncertain. CDR3 amino acids: CASSSAAVEPNTEAFF. CDR3 in DNA: TGTGCCAGCAGCTCCGCAGCGGTTGAGCCCAACACTGAAGCTTTCTTT.